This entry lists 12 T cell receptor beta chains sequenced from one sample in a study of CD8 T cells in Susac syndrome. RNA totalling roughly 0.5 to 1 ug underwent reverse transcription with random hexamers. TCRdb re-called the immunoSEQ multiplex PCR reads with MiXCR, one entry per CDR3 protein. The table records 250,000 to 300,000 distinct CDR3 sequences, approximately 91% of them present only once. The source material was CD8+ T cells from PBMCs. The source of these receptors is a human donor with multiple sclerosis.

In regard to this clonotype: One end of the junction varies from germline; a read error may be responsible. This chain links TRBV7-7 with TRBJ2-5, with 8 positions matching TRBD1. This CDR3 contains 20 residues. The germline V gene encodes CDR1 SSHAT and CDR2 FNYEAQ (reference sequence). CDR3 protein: CASSLVSKWETTGAKETQYF. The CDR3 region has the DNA TGTGCTAGCAGCTTAGTTTCGAAATGGGAAACGACAGGGGCAAAAGAGACCCAGTACTTC.

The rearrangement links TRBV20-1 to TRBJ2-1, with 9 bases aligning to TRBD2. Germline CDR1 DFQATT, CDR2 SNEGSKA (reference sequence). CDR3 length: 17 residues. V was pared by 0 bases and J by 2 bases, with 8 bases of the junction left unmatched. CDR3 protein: CSARDFQREAPYNEQFF. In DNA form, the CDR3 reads TGCAGTGCTAGAGATTTCCAGCGGGAGGCTCCCTACAATGAGCAGTTCTTC.

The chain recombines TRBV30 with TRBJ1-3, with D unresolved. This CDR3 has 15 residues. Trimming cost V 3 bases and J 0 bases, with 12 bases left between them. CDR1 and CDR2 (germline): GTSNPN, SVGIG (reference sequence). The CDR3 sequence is CAWREAGRSGNTIYF. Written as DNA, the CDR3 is TGTGCCTGGAGAGAGGCCGGACGCTCTGGAAACACCATATATTTT.

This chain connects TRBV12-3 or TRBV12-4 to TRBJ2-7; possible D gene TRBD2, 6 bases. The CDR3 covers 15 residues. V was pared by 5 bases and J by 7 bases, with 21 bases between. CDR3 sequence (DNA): TGTGCCAGCAGTACCCCCTGGGGGGATCGACGGGAGCAGTACTTC. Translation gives CASSTPWGDRREQYF.

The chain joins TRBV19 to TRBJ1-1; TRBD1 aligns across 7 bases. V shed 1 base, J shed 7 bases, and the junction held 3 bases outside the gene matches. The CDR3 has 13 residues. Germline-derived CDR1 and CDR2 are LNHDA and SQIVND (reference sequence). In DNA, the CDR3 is TGTGCCAGTAGTATAGGGACAGGCAGTGAAGCTTTCTTT. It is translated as CASSIGTGSEAFF. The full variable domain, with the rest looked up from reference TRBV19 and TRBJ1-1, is DGGITQSPKYLFRKEGQNVTLSCEQNLNHDAMYWYRQDPGQGLRLIYYSQIVNDFQKGDIAEGYSVSREKKESFPLTVTSAQKNPTAFYLCASSIGTGSEAFFGQGTRLTVV.

The CDR3 nucleotides read TGCAGCGTGTACGACAGGGTTACCTACGAGCAGTACTTC. Its protein product is CSVYDRVTYEQYF. The rearrangement uses TRBV29-1 and TRBJ2-7, with 7 bases lining up with TRBD1. This CDR3 has 13 amino acids. V dropped 6 bases and J dropped 2; count of bases not matched to a gene: 7. Germline values: CDR1 SQVTM, CDR2 ANQGSEA.

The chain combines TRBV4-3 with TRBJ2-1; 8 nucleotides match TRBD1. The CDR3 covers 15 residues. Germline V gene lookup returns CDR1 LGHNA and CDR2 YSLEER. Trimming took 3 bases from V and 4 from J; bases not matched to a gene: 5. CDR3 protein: CASSHMGQEYNEQFF. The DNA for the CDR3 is TGCGCCAGCAGCCACATGGGACAGGAGTACAATGAGCAGTTCTTC.

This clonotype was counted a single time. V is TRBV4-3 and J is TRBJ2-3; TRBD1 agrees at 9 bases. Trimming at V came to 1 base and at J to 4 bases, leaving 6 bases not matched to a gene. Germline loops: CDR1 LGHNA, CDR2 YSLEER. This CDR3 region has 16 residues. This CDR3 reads CASSQVGQGSPDTQYF. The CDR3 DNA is TGCGCCAGCAGCCAAGTAGGACAGGGGTCGCCAGATACGCAGTATTTT.

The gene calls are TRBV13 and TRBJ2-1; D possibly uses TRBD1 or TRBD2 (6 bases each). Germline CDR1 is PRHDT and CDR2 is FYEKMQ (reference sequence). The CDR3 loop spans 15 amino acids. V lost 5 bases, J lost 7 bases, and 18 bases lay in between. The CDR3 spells CASSLGGQARNEQFF. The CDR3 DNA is TGTGCCAGCAGCCTTGGGGGGCAAGCCAGGAATGAGCAGTTCTTC.

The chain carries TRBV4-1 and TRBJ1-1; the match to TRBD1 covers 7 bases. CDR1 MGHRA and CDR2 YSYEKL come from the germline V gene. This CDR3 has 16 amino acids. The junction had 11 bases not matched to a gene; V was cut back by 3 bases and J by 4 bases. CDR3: CASSQYIRGVGTEAFF. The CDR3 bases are TGCGCCAGCAGCCAGTACATCAGGGGGGTGGGCACTGAAGCTTTCTTT.

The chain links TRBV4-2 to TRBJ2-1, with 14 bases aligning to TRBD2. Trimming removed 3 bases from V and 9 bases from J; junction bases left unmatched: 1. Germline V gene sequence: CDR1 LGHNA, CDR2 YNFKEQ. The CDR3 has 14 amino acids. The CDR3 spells CASSHGLAGGEQFF. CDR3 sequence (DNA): TGTGCCAGCAGCCACGGACTAGCGGGAGGTGAGCAGTTCTTC.

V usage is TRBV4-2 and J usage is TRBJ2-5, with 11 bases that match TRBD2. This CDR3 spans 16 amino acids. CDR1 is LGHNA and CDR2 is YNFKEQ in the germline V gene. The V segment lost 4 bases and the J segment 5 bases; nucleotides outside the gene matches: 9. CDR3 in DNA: TGTGCCAGCAGCCCGACGGCTAGCGGGGGGAGGGAGACCCAGTACTTC. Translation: CASSPTASGGRETQYF.